Following are 2 T cell receptor beta chains from one sample sequenced in a study of PD-1 blockade in classical Hodgkin lymphoma. Sequencing was performed with immunoSEQ multiplex PCR; in TCRdb, only in-frame clones are kept and a portion is missing. The data show more than 25,000 clones, approximately 89% seen once. Time point in this sample: cycle 4 day 1 (C4D1), after 6 weeks of nivolumab. All trial patients relapsed after autologous stem cell transplantation. Magnetic negative selection served to purify CD4+ T cells out of PBMCs that had been thawed. The sample in question was CD4+ T cells from blood, obtained before the fourth cycle of nivolumab. All receptors derive from a human donor with classical Hodgkin lymphoma.

V usage is TRBV5-6 and J usage is TRBJ1-1; D gene ambiguous. This CDR3 region has 13 residues. Germline CDR1 and CDR2: SGHDT and YYEEEE. V gave up 4 bases and J gave up 5 bases, with 12 bases separating them. The CDR3 DNA reads TGTGCCAGCAGCCCAGGCCCGGAAACTGAAGCTTTCTTT. Its translation: CASSPGPETEAFF.

The chain uses TRBV18 and TRBJ1-3; possible D gene TRBD1, 6 bases. The CDR3 extends over 14 amino acids. Germline assignment: CDR1 KGHSH and CDR2 LQKENI. V gave up 2 bases and J gave up 10 bases, with 15 bases separating them. For the CDR3, the DNA is TGTGCCAGCTCACCAACCCCCGAGGGGGGGACCATATATTTT. This translates into CASSPTPEGGTIYF.